This T cell receptor (beta chain) derives from a study of cytomegalovirus exposure and HLA in healthy donors. Study outcomes and limitations: The likely explanation for a cluster of highly shared sequence variants was sequencing artifact. Analysis performed later showed TCR beta chains linked to HLA being more clonally expanded than equally common others. Apparent HLA restriction characterized most CMV-associated TCR beta chains in a later analysis. Rates of TCR association differed by HLA locus in a later analysis, with DRB1 highest and HLA-C lowest.

Only a few counts were recorded for this clone. Antigen: not known. Amplification used 60 Vbeta primers and 13 Jbeta primers. Some clones are missing from TCRdb's copy, which holds only in-frame ones; the method was immunoSEQ multiplex PCR. Among 150,000 to 200,000 clones listed, approximately 76% were seen once. Germline assignment: CDR1 SQVTM and CDR2 ANQGSEA. The CDR3 covers 11 residues. Unmatched junction bases numbered 2, after V lost 6 bases and J lost 4 bases. This clonotype was obtained from a female donor in good health and CMV-seronegative. Sequencing was done on a sample of PBMCs. The V call is TRBV29-1, the J call TRBJ2-7; the match to TRBD1 covers 8 bases. The CDR3 DNA is TGCAGCGTGAACAGGGGGTACGAGCAGTACTTC. It translates to CSVNRGYEQYF.